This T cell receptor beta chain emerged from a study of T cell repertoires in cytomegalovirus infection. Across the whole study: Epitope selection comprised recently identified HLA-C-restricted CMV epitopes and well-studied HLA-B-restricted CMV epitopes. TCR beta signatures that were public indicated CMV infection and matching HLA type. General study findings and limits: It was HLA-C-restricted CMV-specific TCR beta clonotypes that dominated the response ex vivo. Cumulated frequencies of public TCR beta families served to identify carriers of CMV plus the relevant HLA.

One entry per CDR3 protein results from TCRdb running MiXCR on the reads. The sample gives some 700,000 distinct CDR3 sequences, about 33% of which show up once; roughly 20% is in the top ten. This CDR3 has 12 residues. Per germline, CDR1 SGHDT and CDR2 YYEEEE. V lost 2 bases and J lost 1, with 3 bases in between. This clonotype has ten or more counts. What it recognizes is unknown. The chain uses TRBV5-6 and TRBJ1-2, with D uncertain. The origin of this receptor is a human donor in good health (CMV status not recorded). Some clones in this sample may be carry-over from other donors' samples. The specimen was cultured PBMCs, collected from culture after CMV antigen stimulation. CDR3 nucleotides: TGTGCCAGCAGCTTAGTTAACTATGGCTACACCTTC. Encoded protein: CASSLVNYGYTF.